The 18 T cell receptor beta chains reported below all come from one sample, sequenced in a study of T cell responses to AZD1222 COVID-19 vaccine. The assay was immunoSEQ multiplex PCR, and TCRdb's table has in-frame clones only and misses some. The data show over 150,000 clones, 75% to 90% seen once. The sequenced sample was peripheral blood, obtained on day 0 of AZD1222 vaccination. Receptors were obtained from an adult in good health.

This clone was seen just once. The rearrangement uses TRBV28 and TRBJ2-5; weak D call: TRBD2 (7 bases). Germline CDR1 reads MDHEN; CDR2 reads SYDVKM. The CDR3 is 16 residues long. Trimming shortened V by 7 bases and J by 2 bases, and 20 bases separated the two germline ends. CDR3 sequence (DNA): TGTGCCAGCACCCCCGGGGGCGCGGGGGTTCAAGAGACCCAGTACTTC. Its translation: CASTPGGAGVQETQYF.

This chain's CDR3 is CASSFGATGELFF. DNA of the CDR3: TGTGCCAGCAGCTTCGGGGCCACCGGGGAGCTGTTTTTT. V and J are TRBV11-3 and TRBJ2-2, with D perhaps assigned TRBD1 or TRBD2 (5 bases each). The CDR3 consists of 13 residues. The germline V and J ends were trimmed by 3 bases and 4 bases, with 6 bases remaining between them. Looked up from germline, CDR1 is SGHNT and CDR2 is YENEEA. The entire variable domain, with the rest obtained from reference TRBV11-3 and TRBJ2-2, is as follows: EAGVVQSPRYKIIEKKQPVAFWCNPISGHNTLYWYLQNLGQGPELLIRYENEEAVDDSQLPKDRFSAERLKGVDSTLKIQPAELGDSAVYLCASSFGATGELFFGEGSRLTVL.

The rearrangement uses TRBV19 and TRBJ2-5; D possibly matches TRBD1 or TRBD2 (6 bases each). The ends were cut back, 6 bases at V and 3 bases at J, with 23 bases in the middle. CDR1 is LNHDA, CDR2 SQIVND, per germline (reference sequence). CDR3 length equals 17 residues. The CDR3 region has the DNA TGTGCCAGTAGCCGCGCGACTAGGGACATTCCAAAAGAGACCCAGTACTTC. Encoded protein: CASSRATRDIPKETQYF.

This clone was seen once. The chain couples TRBV5-4 to TRBJ1-1; a possible D gene is TRBD1 (5 bases). This CDR3 has 17 residues. Germline loops: CDR1 SGHNT, CDR2 YYREEE (reference sequence). The V end lost 5 bases, the J end lost 4 bases, and 24 bases lay between the germline ends. The CDR3 here is CASSSRPGGGLATEAFF. The DNA of the CDR3 is TGTGCCAGCAGTTCCAGGCCGGGTGGGGGTCTGGCCACTGAAGCTTTCTTT.

The rearrangement joins TRBV3-1 (or the pseudogene TRBV3-2) to TRBJ2-1; D is undetermined. The germline CDR1 and CDR2 sequences are LGHDT and YNNKEL (reference sequence). The V gene lost 4 bases and the J gene lost 6 bases, with 13 bases spanning the gap. The CDR3 extends over 14 amino acids. The CDR3, as DNA: TGTGCCAGCAGCCTTGCTAGTTTTTCCAATGAGCAGTTCTTC. Its protein product is CASSLASFSNEQFF.

The chain carries TRBV12-3 or TRBV12-4 and TRBJ1-4; no reliable D call. CDR3 length: 13 residues. Trimming took 8 bases from V and 8 from J, leaving 15 bases between them. The CDR3 is CASGTLGMEKLFF. CDR3 nucleotides: TGTGCCAGCGGCACTTTAGGGATGGAAAAACTGTTTTTT.

This clone was seen a single time. This sequence joins TRBV28 and TRBJ2-7, with 12 bases identical to TRBD2. The CDR3 loop spans 16 amino acids. Unmatched junction bases numbered 4, after V lost 3 bases and J lost 1 base. CDR1 and CDR2 from the germline V gene are MDHEN and SYDVKM. CDR3 residues: CASSLAGTSGSYEQYF. CDR3 nucleotide sequence: TGTGCCAGCAGTTTGGCCGGGACTAGCGGGTCCTACGAGCAGTACTTC.

V usage is TRBV9 and J usage is TRBJ1-1, with D unresolved. The V gene lost 0 bases and the J gene lost 1 base, with 7 bases spanning the gap. CDR3 length equals 14 residues. Germline V gene lookup returns CDR1 SGDLS and CDR2 YYNGEE. The CDR3 is CASSVVGENTEAFF. CDR3 nucleotides: TGTGCCAGCAGCGTAGTTGGGGAGAACACTGAAGCTTTCTTT.

There are a few counts of this clone. J is TRBJ2-1 and V is TRBV29-1, with 7 bases fitting TRBD1. The CDR3 is 13 amino acids. Germline V CDR1 and CDR2: SQVTM, ANQGSEA. The V gene end was trimmed by 5 bases and the J gene end by 7 bases; junction bases not matched to a gene: 8. CDR3 in amino acids: CSVPGTDLNEQFF. Here the CDR3 DNA reads TGCAGCGTTCCCGGGACAGACTTAAATGAGCAGTTCTTC.

As DNA, the CDR3 is TGTGCCAGTAGAAGAGGGACAGTCTATAATTCACCCCTCCACTTT. Translating it yields CASRRGTVYNSPLHF. The chain joins TRBV19 to TRBJ1-6; 7 bases are a match to TRBD1. This CDR3 region has 15 residues. Unmatched junction bases numbered 5, after V lost 6 bases and J lost 3 bases. The germline V gene encodes CDR1 LNHDA and CDR2 SQIVND (reference sequence).

The sample holds many counts of this clone. The chain carries TRBV19 and TRBJ2-5; 7 nucleotides agree with TRBD1. Germline V CDR1 and CDR2: LNHDA, SQIVND (reference sequence). V lost 8 bases, J lost 4 bases, and 10 bases stayed unmatched. This CDR3 region has 14 residues. CDR3 DNA sequence: TGTGCCAGTGGCTGGGGGCCAGGGGGAGAGACCCAGTACTTC. Its translation is CASGWGPGGETQYF.

This chain uses TRBV25-1 with TRBJ2-2; 10 positions agree with TRBD2. This CDR3 is built from 15 residues. Germline CDR1 and CDR2: MGHDK and SYGVNS. V shed 1 base and J 5 bases; nucleotides not matched to a gene: 1. CDR3 bases: TGTGCCAGCAGTGAATCGACTAGCGGGACCGGGGAGCTGTTTTTT. Its protein is CASSESTSGTGELFF.

The chain has TRBV28 and TRBJ2-6; weak D call: TRBD1 (6 bases). Germline V gene data show CDR1 as MDHEN and CDR2 as SYDVKM. This CDR3 region has 15 residues. Trimming removed 6 bases from V and 4 bases from J, with 13 bases in between. CDR3 loop: CASSTQGEGANVLTF. The CDR3 region has the DNA TGTGCCAGCAGCACACAGGGTGAAGGGGCCAACGTCCTGACTTTC.

The V call is TRBV4-3, the J call TRBJ2-7; D may be TRBD1 or TRBD2 (5 bases each). Trimming shortened V by 4 bases and J by 6 bases, and 16 bases separated the two germline ends. The CDR3 is 14 residues long. Germline assignment: CDR1 LGHNA and CDR2 YSLEER. The CDR3 DNA reads as TGCGCCAGCAGCCTCTCGGGACCGAGAAGCGAGCAGTACTTC. Translating it yields CASSLSGPRSEQYF.

The V call is TRBV19, the J call TRBJ1-2; 7 bases agree with TRBD1. Germline trimming cut 7 bases from V and 4 bases from J; bases unmatched to any gene: 12. The CDR3 is 15 amino acids. Germline loops: CDR1 LNHDA, CDR2 SQIVND (reference sequence). The CDR3 DNA follows: TGTGCCAGTACCCTAGGGGCAGGGGGATCCTATGGCTACACCTTC. This sequence encodes CASTLGAGGSYGYTF.

This rearrangement joins TRBV19 to TRBJ1-2, with D maybe TRBD1 (6 bases). The CDR3 is made up of 14 amino acids. V gave up 4 bases and J gave up 4 bases, with 13 bases separating them. Germline CDR1 LNHDA, CDR2 SQIVND (reference sequence). The CDR3 DNA reads as TGTGCCAGTAGTACGACAGGCATTTCCTATGGCTACACCTTC. Protein: CASSTTGISYGYTF.

V gene TRBV28 combines with J gene TRBJ2-1, with 11 bases that match TRBD2. V lost 9 bases and J lost 6; bases outside the gene matches: 7. From germline, CDR1 is MDHEN and CDR2 SYDVKM. This CDR3 spans 14 amino acids. Here the CDR3 DNA reads TGTGCCAGTCCTCCTAGCGGGAGGAGCAATGAGCAGTTCTTC. This codes for CASPPSGRSNEQFF.

The chain is built from TRBV18 and TRBJ2-7; D unresolved. Germline V lookup: CDR1 KGHSH, CDR2 LQKENI. Trimming took 0 bases from V and 1 from J, leaving 10 bases between them. The CDR3 contains 15 residues. The CDR3 sequence is CASSPPGLGSYEQYF. The CDR3 coding sequence is TGTGCCAGCTCACCACCCGGTCTAGGTTCCTACGAGCAGTACTTC.